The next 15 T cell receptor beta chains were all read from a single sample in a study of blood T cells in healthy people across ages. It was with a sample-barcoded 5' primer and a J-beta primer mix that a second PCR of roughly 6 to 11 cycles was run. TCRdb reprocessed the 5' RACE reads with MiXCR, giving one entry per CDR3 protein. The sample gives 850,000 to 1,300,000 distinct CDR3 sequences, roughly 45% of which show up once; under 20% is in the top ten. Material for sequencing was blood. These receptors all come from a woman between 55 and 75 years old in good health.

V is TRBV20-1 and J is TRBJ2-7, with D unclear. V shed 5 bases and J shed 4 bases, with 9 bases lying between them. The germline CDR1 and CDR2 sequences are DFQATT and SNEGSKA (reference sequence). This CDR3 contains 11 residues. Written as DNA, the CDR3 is TGCAGTGCTTTACAGCAGTACGAGCAGTACTTC. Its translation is CSALQQYEQYF.

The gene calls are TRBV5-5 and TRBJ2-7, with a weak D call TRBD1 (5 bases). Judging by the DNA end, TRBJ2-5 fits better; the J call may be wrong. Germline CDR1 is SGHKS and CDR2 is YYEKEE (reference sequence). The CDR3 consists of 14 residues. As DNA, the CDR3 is TGTGCCAGCAGCGTGGGCAGGGCCGAGCAGACCCAGTACTTC. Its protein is CASSVGRAEQTQYF.

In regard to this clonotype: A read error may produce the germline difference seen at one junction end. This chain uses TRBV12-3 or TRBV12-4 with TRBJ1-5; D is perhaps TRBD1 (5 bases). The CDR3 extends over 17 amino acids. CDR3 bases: TGTGCCAGCAGTTGGGGCAGGCGCCTGGTTGGCAATCGGCCCCAGCATTTT. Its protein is CASSWGRRLVGNRPQHF.

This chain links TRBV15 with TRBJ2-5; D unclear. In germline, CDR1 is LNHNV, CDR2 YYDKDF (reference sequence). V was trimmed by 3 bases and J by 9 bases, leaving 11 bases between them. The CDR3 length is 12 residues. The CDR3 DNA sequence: TGTGCCACCAGCAGGCCAGATGGGCCCCAGTACTTC. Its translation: CATSRPDGPQYF.

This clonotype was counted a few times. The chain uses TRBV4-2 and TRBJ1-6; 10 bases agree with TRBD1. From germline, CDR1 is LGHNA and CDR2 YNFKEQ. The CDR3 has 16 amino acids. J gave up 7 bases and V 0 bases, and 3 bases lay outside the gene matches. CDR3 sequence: CASSQDRGQGNSPLHF. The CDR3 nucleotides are TGTGCCAGCAGCCAAGATCGGGGACAGGGGAATTCACCCCTCCACTTT.

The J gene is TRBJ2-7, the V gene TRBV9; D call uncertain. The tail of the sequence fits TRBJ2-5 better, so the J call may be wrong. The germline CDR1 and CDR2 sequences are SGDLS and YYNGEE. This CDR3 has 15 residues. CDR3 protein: CASSVESQFMKTQYF. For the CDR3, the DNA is TGTGCCAGCAGCGTAGAGAGCCAGTTCATGAAGACCCAGTACTTC.

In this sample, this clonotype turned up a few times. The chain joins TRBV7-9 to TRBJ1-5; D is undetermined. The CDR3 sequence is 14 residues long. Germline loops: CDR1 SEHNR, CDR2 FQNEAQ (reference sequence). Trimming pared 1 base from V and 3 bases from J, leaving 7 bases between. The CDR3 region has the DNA TGTGCCAGCAGCTTAGAACAGTACAATCAGCCCCAGCATTTT. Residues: CASSLEQYNQPQHF.

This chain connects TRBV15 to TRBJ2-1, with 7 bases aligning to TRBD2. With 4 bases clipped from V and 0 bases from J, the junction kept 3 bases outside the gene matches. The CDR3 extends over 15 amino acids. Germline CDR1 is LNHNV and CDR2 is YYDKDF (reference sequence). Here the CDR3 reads CATSTRGSSYNEQFF. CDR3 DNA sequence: TGTGCCACCAGCACGCGGGGGAGCTCCTACAATGAGCAGTTCTTC.

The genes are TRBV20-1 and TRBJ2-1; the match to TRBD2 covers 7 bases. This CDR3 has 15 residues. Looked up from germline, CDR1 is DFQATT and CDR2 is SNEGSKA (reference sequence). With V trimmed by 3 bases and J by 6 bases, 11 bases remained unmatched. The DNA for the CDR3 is TGCAGTGCTAGGAGACAGCGGGGCCTTGGCAATGAGCAGTTCTTC. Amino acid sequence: CSARRQRGLGNEQFF.

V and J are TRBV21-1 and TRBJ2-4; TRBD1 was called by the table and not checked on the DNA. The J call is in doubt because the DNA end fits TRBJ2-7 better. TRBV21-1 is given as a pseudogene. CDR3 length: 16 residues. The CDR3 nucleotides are TGTGCCAGCAGCCAAGGAGTCCGGGACAACTCCTACGAGCAGTACTTC. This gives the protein CASSQGVRDNSYEQYF.

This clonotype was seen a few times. The DNA for the CDR3 is TGTGCCAGCAGCCCAGGGGGTAGCGGGAGTTTTGTTTACAATGAGCAGTACTTC. Residues: CASSPGGSGSFVYNEQYF. The chain couples TRBV9 to TRBJ2-1, with 9 bases lining up with TRBD2. Near its end, the DNA agrees better with TRBJ2-7, so the J call may be wrong. The CDR3 has 18 amino acids. CDR1 is SGDLS, CDR2 YYNGEE, per germline.

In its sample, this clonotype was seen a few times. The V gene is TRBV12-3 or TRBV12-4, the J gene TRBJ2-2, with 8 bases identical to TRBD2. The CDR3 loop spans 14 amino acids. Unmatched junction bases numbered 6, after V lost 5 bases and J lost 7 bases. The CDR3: CASSQGLAHGELFF. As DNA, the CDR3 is TGTGCCAGCAGTCAAGGACTAGCACACGGGGAGCTGTTTTTT.

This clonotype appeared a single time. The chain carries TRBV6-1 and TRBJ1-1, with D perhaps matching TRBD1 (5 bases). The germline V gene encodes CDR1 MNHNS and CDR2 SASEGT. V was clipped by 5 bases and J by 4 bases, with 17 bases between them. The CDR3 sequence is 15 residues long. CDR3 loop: CASSRILSRGTEAFF. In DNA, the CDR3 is TGTGCCAGCAGTAGGATCCTTTCGAGGGGCACTGAAGCTTTCTTT.

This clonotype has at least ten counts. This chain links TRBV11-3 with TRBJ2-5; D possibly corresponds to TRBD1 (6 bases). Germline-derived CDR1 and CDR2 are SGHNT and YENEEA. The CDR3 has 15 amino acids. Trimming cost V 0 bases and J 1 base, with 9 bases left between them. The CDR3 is CASSLDGTSQETQYF. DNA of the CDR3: TGTGCCAGCAGCTTAGATGGGACATCCCAAGAGACCCAGTACTTC.

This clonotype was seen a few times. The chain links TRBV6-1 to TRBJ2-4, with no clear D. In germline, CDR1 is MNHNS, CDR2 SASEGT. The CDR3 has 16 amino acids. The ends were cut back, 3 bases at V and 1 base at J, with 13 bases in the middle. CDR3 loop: CASSDSTSLAKNIQYF. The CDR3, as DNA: TGTGCCAGCAGTGATAGTACTTCCTTGGCCAAAAACATTCAGTACTTC.